Sequencing of this TCR beta chain was carried out in a study of blood T cell repertoires in COVID-19. Trimming took 6 bases from V and 8 from J, leaving 16 bases between them. The length of the CDR3 is 13 residues. CDR1 MDHEN and CDR2 SYDVKM come from the germline V gene. Original processing notes: Nucleated cell number was recorded as an estimate derived from reference gene primer amplification. The method was immunoSEQ multiplex PCR; TCRdb's version includes in-frame clones alone and lacks a portion of them. The V and J calls and clone size were taken over from that table, and D and trimming were inferred from the DNA. The sample holds 300,000 to 400,000 clones, around 86% seen once. The participants were between roughly 18 and 89 years old and came from 24 US areas. Clinical history reported by participants formed the basis on which cohorts were assigned.

Specimen: PBMCs or T cells enriched from blood (not recorded which). This clonotype was obtained from a man aged 55 to 70 who had recovered from COVID-19. This chain joins TRBV28 and TRBJ1-2, with a weak D call TRBD1 (6 bases). This CDR3 reads CASRTDSIWGYTF. In DNA form, the CDR3 reads TGTGCCAGCAGGACGGACAGCATTTGGGGCTACACCTTC.